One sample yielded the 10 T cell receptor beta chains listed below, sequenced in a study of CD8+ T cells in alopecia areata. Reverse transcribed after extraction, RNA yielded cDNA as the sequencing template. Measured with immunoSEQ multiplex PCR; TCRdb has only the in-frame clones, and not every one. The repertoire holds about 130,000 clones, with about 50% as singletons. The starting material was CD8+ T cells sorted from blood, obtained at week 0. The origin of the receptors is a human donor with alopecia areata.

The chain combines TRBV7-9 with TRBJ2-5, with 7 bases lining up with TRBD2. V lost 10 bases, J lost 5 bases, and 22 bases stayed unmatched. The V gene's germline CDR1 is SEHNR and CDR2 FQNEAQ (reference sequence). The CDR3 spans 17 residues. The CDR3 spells CATGVPGLSTLGETQYF. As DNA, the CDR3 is TGTGCCACCGGGGTACCGGGACTATCTACCCTGGGGGAGACCCAGTACTTC.

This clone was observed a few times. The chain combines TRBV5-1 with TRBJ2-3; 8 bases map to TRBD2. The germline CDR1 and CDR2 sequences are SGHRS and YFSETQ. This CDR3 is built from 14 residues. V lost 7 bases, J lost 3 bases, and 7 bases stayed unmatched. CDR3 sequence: CASYHTSGTDTQYF. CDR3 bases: TGCGCCAGCTATCACACTAGCGGTACAGATACGCAGTATTTT.

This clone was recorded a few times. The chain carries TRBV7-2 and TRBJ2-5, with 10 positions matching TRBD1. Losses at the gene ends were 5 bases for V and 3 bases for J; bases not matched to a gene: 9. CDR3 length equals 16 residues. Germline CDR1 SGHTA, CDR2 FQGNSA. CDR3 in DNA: TGTGCCAGCAGCCCGAGCACCGGGACAGGGGAAGAGACCCAGTACTTC. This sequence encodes CASSPSTGTGEETQYF.

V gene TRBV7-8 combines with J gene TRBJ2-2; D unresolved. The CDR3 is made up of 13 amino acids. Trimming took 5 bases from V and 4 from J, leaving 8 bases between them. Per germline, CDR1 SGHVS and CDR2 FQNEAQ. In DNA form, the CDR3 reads TGTGCCAGCAGCCGTGGGTCCACCGGGGAGCTGTTTTTT. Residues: CASSRGSTGELFF.

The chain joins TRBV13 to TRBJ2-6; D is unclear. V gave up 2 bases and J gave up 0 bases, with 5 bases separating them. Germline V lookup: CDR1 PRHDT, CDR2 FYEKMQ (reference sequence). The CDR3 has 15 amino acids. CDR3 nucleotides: TGTGCCAGCAGCTTAAGAGTCTCTGGGGCCAACGTCCTGACTTTC. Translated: CASSLRVSGANVLTF.

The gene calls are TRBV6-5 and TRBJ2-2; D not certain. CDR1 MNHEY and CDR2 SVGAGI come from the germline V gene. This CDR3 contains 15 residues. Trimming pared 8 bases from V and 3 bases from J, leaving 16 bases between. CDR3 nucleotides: TGTGCCAGCGCGATGTCGATTAGGGACACCGGGGAGCTGTTTTTT. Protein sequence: CASAMSIRDTGELFF.

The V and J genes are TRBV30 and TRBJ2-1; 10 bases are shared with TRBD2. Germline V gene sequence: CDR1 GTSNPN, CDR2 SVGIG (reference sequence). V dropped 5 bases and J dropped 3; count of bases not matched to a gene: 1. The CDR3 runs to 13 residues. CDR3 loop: CAWGTSDYNEQFF. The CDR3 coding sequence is TGTGCCTGGGGGACTAGCGACTACAATGAGCAGTTCTTC.

The CDR3 reads CASSSLSSSYNEQFF. CDR3 nucleotides: TGTGCCAGCAGCTCCCTCTCGAGCTCCTACAATGAGCAGTTCTTC. This chain links TRBV13 with TRBJ2-1; D gene uncertain. Germline CDR1 and CDR2: PRHDT and FYEKMQ (reference sequence). V shed 4 bases and J shed 0 bases, with 10 bases lying between them. The CDR3 has 15 amino acids.

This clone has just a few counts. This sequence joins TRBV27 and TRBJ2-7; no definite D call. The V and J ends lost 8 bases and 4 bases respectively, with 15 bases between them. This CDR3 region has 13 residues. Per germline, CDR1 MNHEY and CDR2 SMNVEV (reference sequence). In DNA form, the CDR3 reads TGTGCCAGCCGTTCGCCAATTTCGTACGAGCAGTACTTC. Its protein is CASRSPISYEQYF.

CDR3 in DNA: TGTGCCAGCAGTCATGGACAGGGGGCCTACAATGAGCAGTTCTTC. The encoded protein is CASSHGQGAYNEQFF. The chain is built from TRBV6-5 and TRBJ2-1, with TRBD1 matching over 10 bases. The germline gives CDR1 MNHEY, CDR2 SVGAGI. V trimming: 5 bases; J trimming: 2 bases; junction bases outside the gene matches: 3. The CDR3 extends over 15 amino acids.